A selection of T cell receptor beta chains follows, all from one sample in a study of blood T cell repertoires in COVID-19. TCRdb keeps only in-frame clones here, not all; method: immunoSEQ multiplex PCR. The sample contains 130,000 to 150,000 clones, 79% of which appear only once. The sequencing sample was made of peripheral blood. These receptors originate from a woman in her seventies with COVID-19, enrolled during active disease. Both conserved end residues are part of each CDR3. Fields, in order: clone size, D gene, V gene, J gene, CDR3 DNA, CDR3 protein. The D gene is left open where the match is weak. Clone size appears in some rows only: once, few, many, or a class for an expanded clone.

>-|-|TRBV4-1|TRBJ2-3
TGCGCCAGCAGCCACGCAACAGGGAAGTTAGGCACAGATACGCAGTATTTT
CASSHATGKLGTDTQYF
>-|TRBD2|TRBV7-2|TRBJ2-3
TGTGCCAGCAGCTTAGGGGGGACTAGCGTGGCGGATACGCAGTATTTT
CASSLGGTSVADTQYF
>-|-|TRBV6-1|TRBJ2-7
TGTGCCAGCAGTGAAGCTCCAGGGACTTCCTACGAGCAGTACTTC
CASSEAPGTSYEQYF
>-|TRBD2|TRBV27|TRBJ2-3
TGTGCCAGCAGTTTATGGACTAGCGGAACGAGCACAGATACGCAGTATTTT
CASSLWTSGTSTDTQYF
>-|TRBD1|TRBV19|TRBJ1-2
TGTGCCAGTAGCCGAGGGACAGGGGGGAACTATGGCTACACCTTC
CASSRGTGGNYGYTF
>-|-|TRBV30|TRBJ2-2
TGTGCCTGGTCAGATTTAGGGGAGCTGTTTTTT
CAWSDLGELFF
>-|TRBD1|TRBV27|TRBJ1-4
TGTGCCAGCAGTTTATTCGTGTCTATGCCAGGGGGCAACGGTCGCGAACTGTTTTTT
CASSLFVSMPGGNGRELFF
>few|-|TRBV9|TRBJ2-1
TGTGCCAGCAGCGTAGGGGCTAGCGACGCCTACAATGAGCAGTTCTTC
CASSVGASDAYNEQFF
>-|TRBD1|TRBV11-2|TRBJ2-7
TGTGCCAGCAGGCAGACCGGGACAGGGAGCCACGAGCAGTACTTC
CASRQTGTGSHEQYF
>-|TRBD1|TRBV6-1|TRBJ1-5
TGTGCCAGCAGTGAACCGGGACAGGGGACCCCAGCCCAGCATTTT
CASSEPGQGTPAQHF
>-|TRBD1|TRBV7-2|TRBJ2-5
TGTGCCAGCAGCAGCAGAACAGGGGGAGAGACCCAGTACTTC
CASSSRTGGETQYF
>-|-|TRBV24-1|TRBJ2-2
TGTGCCACCAGTGGCCTGACATCGAACACCGGGGAGCTGTTTTTT
CATSGLTSNTGELFF
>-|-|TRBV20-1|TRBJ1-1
TGCAGTGCTAGTTGGCCGGGGGACACTGAAGCTTTCTTT
CSASWPGDTEAFF
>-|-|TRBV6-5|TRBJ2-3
TGTGCCACCCTAGACAGACACACAGATACGCAGTATTTT
CATLDRHTDTQYF
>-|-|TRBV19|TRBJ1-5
TGTGCCAGTAGTATATCCGGGAATCAGCCCCAGCATTTT
CASSISGNQPQHF
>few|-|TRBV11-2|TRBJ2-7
TGTGCCAGCAGCTCTTATAAAGGGAGCTCCTACGAGCAGTACTTC
CASSSYKGSSYEQYF
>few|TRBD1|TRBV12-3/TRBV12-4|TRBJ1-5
TGTGCCAGCAGTGACAGGGGCAATCAGCCCCAGCATTTT
CASSDRGNQPQHF
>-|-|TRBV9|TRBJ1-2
TGTGCCAGCAGCGTAGCTGTAAATGGGGGCGCAGACGGCTACACCTTC
CASSVAVNGGADGYTF
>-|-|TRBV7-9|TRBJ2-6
TGTGCCAGCAGCTGGGGACACTCTGGGGCCAACGTCCTGACTTTC
CASSWGHSGANVLTF
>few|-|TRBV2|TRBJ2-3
TGTGCCAGCAGTGAGAGGAACACAGATACGCAGTATTTT
CASSERNTDTQYF
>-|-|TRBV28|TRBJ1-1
TGTGCCAGCAGTTTGAACCCGGGGTACGAAGCTTTCTTT
CASSLNPGYEAFF
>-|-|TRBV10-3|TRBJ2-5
TGTGCCATACAGGGCGGCCGTCAAGAGACCCAGTACTTC
CAIQGGRQETQYF
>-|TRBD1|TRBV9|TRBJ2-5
TGTGCCAGCAGCGGGGGACAGGGGTTGAGAGAGACCCAGTACTTC
CASSGGQGLRETQYF
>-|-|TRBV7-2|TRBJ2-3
TGTGCCAGCAGCTTAGCGGCCAGAGATACGCAGTATTTT
CASSLAARDTQYF
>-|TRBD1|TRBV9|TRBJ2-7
TGTGCCAGCAGCCCTGGGGACAGGGGCACCTACGAGCAGTACTTC
CASSPGDRGTYEQYF
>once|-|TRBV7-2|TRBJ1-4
TGTGCCAGCAGCCACGGCAACACGGGGGGCGAAAAACTGTTTTTT
CASSHGNTGGEKLFF
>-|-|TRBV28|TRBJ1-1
TGTGCCGCCCGGGGGGTGAACACTGAAGCTTTCTTT
CAARGVNTEAFF
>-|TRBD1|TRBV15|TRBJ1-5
TGTGCCACCAGCAGAGGTGGACAGGCCAACCAGCCCCAGCATTTT
CATSRGGQANQPQHF
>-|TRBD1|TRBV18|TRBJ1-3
TGTGCCAGCCACGGACAGGGCTTCTCTGGAAACACCATATATTTT
CASHGQGFSGNTIYF
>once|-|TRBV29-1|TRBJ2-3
TGCAGCGTTGAACTTTGGGACACCAGCACAGATACGCAGTATTTT
CSVELWDTSTDTQYF
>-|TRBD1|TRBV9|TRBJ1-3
TGTGCCAGCAGCGTTGGACAGGGATCTTCGAGCTCTGGAAACACCATATATTTT
CASSVGQGSSSSGNTIYF
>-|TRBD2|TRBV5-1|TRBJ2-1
TGCGCCAGCAGCTTGGGAGCGGGGAACAATGAGCAGTTCTTC
CASSLGAGNNEQFF
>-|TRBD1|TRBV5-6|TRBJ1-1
TGTGCCAGCAGCCGACTGACAGGGGGTAAGGAGAACACTGAAGCTTTCTTT
CASSRLTGGKENTEAFF
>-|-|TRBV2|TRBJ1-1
TGTGCCAGCAGTGCGGGACTCCCGAACACTGAAGCTTTCTTT
CASSAGLPNTEAFF
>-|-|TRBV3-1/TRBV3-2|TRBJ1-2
TGTGCCAGCAGCCAAAGGACAGCTGGACTTGCTGGGTACACCTTC
CASSQRTAGLAGYTF
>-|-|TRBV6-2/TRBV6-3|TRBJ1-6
TGTGCCAGCAGTTACGTCAGGGGATATTCACCCCTCCACTTT
CASSYVRGYSPLHF
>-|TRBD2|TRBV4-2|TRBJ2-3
TGTGCCAGCAGCCAGGCAGCAGGGACTAGCGGGAATACGCAGTATTTT
CASSQAAGTSGNTQYF
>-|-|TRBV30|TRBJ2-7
TGTGCCTGGAGTACGTTGCCTAGCGCGTCCTACGAGCAGTACTTC
CAWSTLPSASYEQYF